This TCR beta chain stems from a study of blood T cells in healthy people across ages. This clonotype was observed a handful of times. For the second PCR, which ran for 7 to 11 cycles, a sample-barcoded 5' primer and a J-beta primer mix were used. Every single cDNA molecule received a tag from a template-switch adaptor with 12 random nucleotides. Each CDR3 protein gets one entry after TCRdb re-called the 5' RACE reads with MiXCR. In the table there are over 950,000 distinct CDR3 sequences, roughly two fifths of which are singletons. CDR3 size: 13 residues. A minimum of 6 million PBMCs was isolated per sample.

The TCR was taken from a man aged 18-30 years in good health. The sample comprised blood. The chain has TRBV12-3 or TRBV12-4 and TRBJ2-1; the D gene could be TRBD1 or TRBD2 (5 bases each). The J call is uncertain, as TRBJ2-7 better fits the DNA end. DNA of the CDR3: TGTGCCAGCAGAAGGGACCCCCTCAATGAGCAGTACTTC. Its translation: CASRRDPLNEQYF.